Sequencing of this T cell receptor beta chain was carried out in a study of T cells in Graves' hyperthyroidism and ophthalmopathy. Points on this clonotype: Its antigen is not known.

Diagnoses used clinical symptoms, serum thyroxine and TRAb, thyroid ultrasound and orbital computed tomography. Unmatched junction bases numbered 7, after V lost 1 base and J lost 5 bases. Germline CDR1 KGHDR, CDR2 SFDVKD. The CDR3 covers 16 residues. Whole-study findings and limits: Ophthalmopathy, as predicted by the model, came a median 6.5 months after the prediction. Ophthalmopathy was distinguished from stable hyperthyroidism by 13 V-J signatures. The majority of expanded thyroid clonotypes above 0.001 also appeared in blood.

It was RNA transcripts that yielded the amplified TCR beta CDR3 regions. An initial round of RT-PCR targeting the TCR CDR3 relied on the HTBI primer set. TCRdb re-called the multiplex PCR reads with MiXCR, one entry per CDR3 protein. The table includes approximately 640,000 distinct CDR3 sequences, 45% detected once. Source material: peripheral blood or thyroid tissue (not recorded which). This chain joins TRBV24-1 and TRBJ2-5; the match to TRBD1 covers 9 bases. The sequence derives from an adult man with Graves' disease, either hyperthyroidism or ophthalmopathy (not recorded which). CDR3 in DNA: TGTGCCACCAGTGATTTTGGGACAGGGCGAACTGAGACCCAGTACTTC. Translating it yields CATSDFGTGRTETQYF.